These 10 T cell receptor beta chains came from one sample sequenced in a study of vaccination effects on CD4 cells after COVID-19 (dated by TCRdb to 2022 to 2024). Library creation used the immunoSEQ multiplex PCR assay. TCRdb provides this immuneACCESS table in a form limited to in-frame rearrangements. Some clones are lacking; in checked studies, under half of them reflect an unresolved V gene, and why the rest are absent is not known. The sample table records about 73,000 clones; roughly 79% of these occur just once. The ten largest account for 10% of the sample. To identify antigen-specific CD4+ T cell clonotypes by their expansion, the ViraFEST assay first stimulated PBMC with viral peptide pools and then applied TCR sequencing. After about 9 days of culture, CD4+ T cells were isolated with the EasySep CD4+ T cell isolation kit. None of the healthy vaccine recipients had a prior SARS-CoV-2 infection, which was confirmed by nucleocapsid antibody tests that came back negative both before and after vaccination.

Their antigens are not known. Sequencing used CD4+ T cells from PBMCs cultured with SARS-CoV-2 spike peptides, obtained before COVID-19 vaccination. The cell subset or site label for this specimen denotes: SARS-CoV-2 spike overlapping peptide pool stimulation. These receptors were obtained from a human donor who received a COVID-19 vaccine.

The chain uses TRBV21-1 and TRBJ2-1; no DNA check was done on the table's D call, TRBD1. TRBV21-1 has pseudogene status. The CDR3 sequence is 16 residues long. CDR3 DNA sequence: TGTGCCAGCAGCAAAGACAGGGGGCCATCCTACAATGAGCAGTTCTTC. Translating it yields CASSKDRGPSYNEQFF.

The chain joins TRBV5-4 to TRBJ1-3, with D hard to call. V dropped 0 bases and J dropped 3 bases, with 4 bases sitting between them. Germline V gene data show CDR1 as SGHNT and CDR2 as YYREEE (reference sequence). CDR3 size: 13 residues. CDR3 in amino acids: CASSLDLGNTIYF. In DNA form, the CDR3 reads TGTGCCAGCAGCTTGGACCTTGGAAACACCATATATTTT.

The V gene is TRBV4-1, the J gene TRBJ2-5, with 8 bases lining up with TRBD2. V was clipped by 3 bases and J by 5 bases; unmatched bases: 5. CDR1 MGHRA and CDR2 YSYEKL come from the germline V gene. The CDR3 totals 14 residues. The CDR3 sequence is CASSQGTRVETQYF. The CDR3 nucleotides are TGCGCCAGCAGCCAGGGGACTAGAGTGGAGACCCAGTACTTC.

The chain links TRBV5-6 to TRBJ1-1; D is undetermined. The CDR3 loop spans 13 amino acids. Germline CDR1 SGHDT, CDR2 YYEEEE. The V end lost 2 bases, the J end lost 1 base, and 6 bases lay between the germline ends. The chain's CDR3 is CASSFAENTEAFF. DNA for the CDR3: TGTGCCAGCAGCTTCGCAGAGAACACTGAAGCTTTCTTT.

This sequence joins TRBV6-6 and TRBJ1-2, with TRBD1 as a possible D gene (5 bases). The CDR3 contains 14 residues. CDR1 is MNHNY, CDR2 SVGAGI, per germline (reference sequence). V shed 6 bases and J shed 3 bases, with 14 bases lying between them. In nucleotides, the CDR3 is TGTGCCAGCAGACCGCCCCAGACAGACTATGGCTACACCTTC. It specifies CASRPPQTDYGYTF.

The rearrangement uses TRBV7-2 and TRBJ1-2, with 8 bases fitting TRBD1. Germline values: CDR1 SGHTA, CDR2 FQGNSA. The V segment lost 3 bases and the J segment 8 bases; nucleotides outside the gene matches: 5. The CDR3 has 13 residues. Here the CDR3 reads CASSFDRGWGYTF. The CDR3 DNA reads TGTGCCAGCAGCTTTGACAGGGGCTGGGGCTACACCTTC.

V and J are TRBV19 and TRBJ1-2; 9 bases are a match to TRBD1. Germline V gene data show CDR1 as LNHDA and CDR2 as SQIVND (reference sequence). The CDR3 extends over 16 amino acids. J gave up 2 bases and V 7 bases, and 11 bases lay outside the gene matches. The CDR3 DNA follows: TGTGCCAGTACTTACACAGGGGGCAGGTGGAACTATGGCTACACCTTC. Its translation is CASTYTGGRWNYGYTF.

V and J are TRBV20-1 and TRBJ1-5; no clear D. Germline CDR1 reads DFQATT; CDR2 reads SNEGSKA (reference sequence). Trimming removed 3 bases from V and 4 bases from J, with 13 bases in between. This CDR3 comprises 14 residues. The CDR3 protein is CSASPPETNQPQHF. The CDR3 nucleotides read TGCAGTGCTAGTCCCCCGGAGACAAATCAGCCCCAGCATTTT.

J is TRBJ2-5 and V is TRBV5-1; a weak D match, TRBD2 (7 bases). Deletions cut 5 bases from V and 5 bases from J, with 19 bases between. The germline gives CDR1 SGHRS, CDR2 YFSETQ. The CDR3 runs 15 residues. The CDR3 DNA follows: TGCGCCAGCAGTATGGGGGGGCCGCAGGGGGAGACCCAGTACTTC. It codes for CASSMGGPQGETQYF. The complete variable domain, with remaining parts taken from reference TRBV5-1 and TRBJ2-5, reads KAGVTQTPRYLIKTRGQQVTLSCSPISGHRSVSWYQQTPGQGLQFLFEYFSETQRNKGNFPGRFSGRQFSNSRSEMNVSTLELGDSALYLCASSMGGPQGETQYFGPGTRLLVL.

CDR3 in DNA: TGCGCCAGCAAGGATGCGGGGGCCCTCGCGGATACGCAGTATTTT. Protein product: CASKDAGALADTQYF. The rearrangement joins TRBV10-2 to TRBJ2-3; TRBD2 is a possible D gene (7 bases). This CDR3 has 15 residues. The ends were cut back, 7 bases at V and 6 bases at J, with 20 bases in the middle. The germline gives CDR1 WSHSY, CDR2 SAAADI.